The 4 T cell receptor beta chains below were found in one sample sequenced in a study of blood T cell repertoires in COVID-19. Assay: immunoSEQ multiplex PCR; the TCRdb copy retains only in-frame clones and omits some. The table includes around 170,000 clones, approximately 80% detected once. Sequenced sample: PBMCs or T cells enriched from blood (not recorded which). These receptors were collected from a man in his forties or fifties who had recovered from COVID-19.

The chain has TRBV10-3 and TRBJ2-5; 8 nucleotides align to TRBD2. The trim removed 4 bases at V and 2 bases at J, leaving 3 bases unmatched. Per germline, CDR1 ENHRY and CDR2 SYGVKD. This CDR3 has 14 residues. CDR3 nucleotide sequence: TGTGCCATCAGTGTATCGGGGGGGCAAGAGACCCAGTACTTC. The encoded protein is CAISVSGGQETQYF.

The chain is built from TRBV5-1 and TRBJ1-2; D remains ambiguous. CDR3 length: 13 amino acids. Germline assignment: CDR1 SGHRS and CDR2 YFSETQ. Between the trimmed V and J ends, which lost 0 bases and 5 bases, there was a span of 8 bases. Written as DNA, the CDR3 is TGCGCCAGCAGCTTGGGGCAAAAGTATGGCTACACCTTC. Residues: CASSLGQKYGYTF. The whole variable domain, filled in from reference TRBV5-1 and TRBJ1-2, reads KAGVTQTPRYLIKTRGQQVTLSCSPISGHRSVSWYQQTPGQGLQFLFEYFSETQRNKGNFPGRFSGRQFSNSRSEMNVSTLELGDSALYLCASSLGQKYGYTFGSGTRLTVV.

J is TRBJ1-1 and V is TRBV9; tentatively, D is TRBD1 (6 bases). V was trimmed by 2 bases and J by 5 bases, leaving 22 bases between them. The CDR3 covers 17 residues. Germline V CDR1 and CDR2: SGDLS, YYNGEE. CDR3: CASSVDPAKGGGTEAFF. CDR3 DNA sequence: TGTGCCAGCAGCGTCGACCCAGCGAAAGGGGGAGGGACTGAAGCTTTCTTT. Using reference TRBV9 and TRBJ1-1 for the parts outside the CDR3, the full variable domain is DSGVTQTPKHLITATGQRVTLRCSPRSGDLSVYWYQQSLDQGLQFLIQYYNGEERAKGNILERFSAQQFPDLHSELNLSSLELGDSALYFCASSVDPAKGGGTEAFFGQGTRLTVV.

The chain combines TRBV27 with TRBJ1-2, with no clear D. In germline, CDR1 is MNHEY, CDR2 SMNVEV (reference sequence). Trimming shortened V by 5 bases and J by 5 bases, and 18 bases separated the two germline ends. The CDR3 is made up of 15 amino acids. CDR3 sequence reads: CASSPIPTERYGYTF. Here the CDR3 DNA reads TGTGCCAGCAGTCCAATACCGACGGAGAGGTATGGCTACACCTTC.